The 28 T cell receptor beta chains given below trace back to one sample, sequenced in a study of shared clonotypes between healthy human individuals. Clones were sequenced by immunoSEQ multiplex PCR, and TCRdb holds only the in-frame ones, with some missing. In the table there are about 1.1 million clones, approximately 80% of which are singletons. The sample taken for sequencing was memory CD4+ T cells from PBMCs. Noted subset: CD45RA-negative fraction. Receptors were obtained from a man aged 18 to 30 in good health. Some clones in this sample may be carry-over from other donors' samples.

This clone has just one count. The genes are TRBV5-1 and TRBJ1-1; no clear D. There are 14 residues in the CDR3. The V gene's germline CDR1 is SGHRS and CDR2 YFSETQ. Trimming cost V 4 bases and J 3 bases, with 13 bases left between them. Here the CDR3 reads CASSPRAYDTEAFF. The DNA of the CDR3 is TGCGCCAGCAGCCCGAGGGCGTATGACACTGAAGCTTTCTTT.

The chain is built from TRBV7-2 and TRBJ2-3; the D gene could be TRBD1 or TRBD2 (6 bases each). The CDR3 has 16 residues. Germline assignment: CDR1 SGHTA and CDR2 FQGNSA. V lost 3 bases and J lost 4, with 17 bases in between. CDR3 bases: TGTGCCAGCAGCTTTACGGGGGCGCGGAGTGCAGATACGCAGTATTTT. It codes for CASSFTGARSADTQYF.

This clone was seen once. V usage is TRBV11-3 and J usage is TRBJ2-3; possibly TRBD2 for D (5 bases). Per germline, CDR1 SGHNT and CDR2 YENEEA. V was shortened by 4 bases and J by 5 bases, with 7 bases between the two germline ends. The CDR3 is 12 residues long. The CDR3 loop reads CASSSDLDTQYF. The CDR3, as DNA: TGTGCCAGCAGCTCGGACTTAGATACGCAGTATTTT.

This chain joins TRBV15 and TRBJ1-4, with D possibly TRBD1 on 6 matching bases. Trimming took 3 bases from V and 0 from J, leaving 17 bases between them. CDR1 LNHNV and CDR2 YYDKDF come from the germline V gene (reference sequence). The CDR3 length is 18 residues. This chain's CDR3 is CATSRTGLFVSTNEKLFF. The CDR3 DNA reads TGTGCCACCAGCAGGACAGGATTGTTCGTTTCAACTAATGAAAAACTGTTTTTT. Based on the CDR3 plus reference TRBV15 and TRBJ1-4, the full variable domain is DAMVIQNPRYQVTQFGKPVTLSCSQTLNHNVMYWYQQKSSQAPKLLFHYYDKDFNNEADTPDNFQSRRPNTSFCFLDIRSPGLGDTAMYLCATSRTGLFVSTNEKLFFGSGTQLSVL.

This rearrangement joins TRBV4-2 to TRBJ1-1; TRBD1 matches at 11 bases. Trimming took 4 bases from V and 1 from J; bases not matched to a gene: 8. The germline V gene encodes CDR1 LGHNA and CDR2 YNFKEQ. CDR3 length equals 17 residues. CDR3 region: CASSPRDRGERNTEAFF. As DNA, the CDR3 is TGTGCCAGCAGCCCCCGGGACAGGGGGGAGCGGAACACTGAAGCTTTCTTT.

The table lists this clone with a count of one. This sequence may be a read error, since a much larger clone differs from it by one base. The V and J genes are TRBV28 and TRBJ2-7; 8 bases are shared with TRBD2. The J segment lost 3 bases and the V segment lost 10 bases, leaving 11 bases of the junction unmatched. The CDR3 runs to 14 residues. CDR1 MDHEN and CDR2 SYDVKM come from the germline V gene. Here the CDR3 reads CANSPAGTSYEQYF. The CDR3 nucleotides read TGTGCCAACAGCCCCGCCGGGACTAGCTACGAGCAGTACTTC.

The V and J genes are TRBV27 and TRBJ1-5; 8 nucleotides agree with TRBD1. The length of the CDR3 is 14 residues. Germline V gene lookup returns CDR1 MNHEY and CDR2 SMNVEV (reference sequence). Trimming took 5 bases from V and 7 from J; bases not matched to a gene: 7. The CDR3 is CASSVRQGYQPQHF. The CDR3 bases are TGTGCCAGCAGTGTAAGACAGGGGTACCAGCCCCAGCATTTT.

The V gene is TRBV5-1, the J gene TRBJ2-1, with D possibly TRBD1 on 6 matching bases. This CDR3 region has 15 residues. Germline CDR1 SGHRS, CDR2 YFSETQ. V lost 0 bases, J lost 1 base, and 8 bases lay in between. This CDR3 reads CASSLGQESYNEQFF. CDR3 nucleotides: TGCGCCAGCAGCTTGGGACAGGAATCCTACAATGAGCAGTTCTTC.

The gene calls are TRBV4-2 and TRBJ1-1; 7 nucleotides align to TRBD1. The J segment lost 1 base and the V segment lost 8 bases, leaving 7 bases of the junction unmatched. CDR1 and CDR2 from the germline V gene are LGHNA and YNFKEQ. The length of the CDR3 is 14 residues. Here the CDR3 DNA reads TGTGCCAGCGCCGGGGCAGGGGGGAACACTGAAGCTTTCTTT. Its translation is CASAGAGGNTEAFF.

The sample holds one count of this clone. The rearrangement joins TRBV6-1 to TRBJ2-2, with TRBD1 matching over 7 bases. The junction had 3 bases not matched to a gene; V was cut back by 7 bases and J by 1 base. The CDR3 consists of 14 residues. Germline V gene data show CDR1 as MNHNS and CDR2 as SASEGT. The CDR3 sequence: CASNRDRNTGELFF. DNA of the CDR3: TGTGCCAGCAATCGGGACAGGAACACCGGGGAGCTGTTTTTT.

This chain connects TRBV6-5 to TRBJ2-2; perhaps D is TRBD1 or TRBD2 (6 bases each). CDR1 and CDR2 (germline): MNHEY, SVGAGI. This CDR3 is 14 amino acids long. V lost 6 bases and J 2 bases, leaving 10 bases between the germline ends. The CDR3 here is CASRTGLNTGELFF. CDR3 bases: TGTGCCAGCAGGACAGGACTAAACACCGGGGAGCTGTTTTTT.

The CDR3 region is CASSPRNWSSYEQYF. CDR3 DNA sequence: TGTGCCAGCAGCCCCAGGAATTGGTCCTCCTACGAGCAGTACTTC. The chain links TRBV7-3 to TRBJ2-7; no clear D gene. The CDR3 length is 15 residues. Germline CDR1 and CDR2: SGHTA and FQGTGA. Trimming took off 5 bases at V and 0 bases at J, with 14 bases between the two ends.

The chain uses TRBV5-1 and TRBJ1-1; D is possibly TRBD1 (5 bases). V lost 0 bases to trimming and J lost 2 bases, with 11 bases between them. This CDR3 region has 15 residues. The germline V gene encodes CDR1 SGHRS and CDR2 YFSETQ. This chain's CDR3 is CASSLGGSFNTEAFF. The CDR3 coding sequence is TGCGCCAGCAGCTTGGGGGGCAGCTTTAACACTGAAGCTTTCTTT.

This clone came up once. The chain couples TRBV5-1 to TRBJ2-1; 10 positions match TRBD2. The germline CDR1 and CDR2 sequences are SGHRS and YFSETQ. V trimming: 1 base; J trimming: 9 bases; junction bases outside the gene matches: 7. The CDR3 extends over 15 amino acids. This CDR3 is CASSLKAGGSGEQFF. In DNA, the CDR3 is TGCGCCAGCAGCTTGAAAGCGGGAGGGTCAGGTGAGCAGTTCTTC.

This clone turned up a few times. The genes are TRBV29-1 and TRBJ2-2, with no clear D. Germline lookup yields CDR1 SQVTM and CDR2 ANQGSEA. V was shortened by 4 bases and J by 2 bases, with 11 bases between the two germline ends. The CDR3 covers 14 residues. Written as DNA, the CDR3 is TGCAGCGTTGGAGAACCCAGTAACACCGGGGAGCTGTTTTTT. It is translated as CSVGEPSNTGELFF.

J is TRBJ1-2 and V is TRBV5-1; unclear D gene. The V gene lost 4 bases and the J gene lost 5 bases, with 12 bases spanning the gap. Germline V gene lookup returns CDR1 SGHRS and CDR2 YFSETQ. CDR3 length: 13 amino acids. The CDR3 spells CASSPEGVYGYTF. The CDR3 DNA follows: TGCGCCAGCAGCCCTGAGGGAGTATATGGCTACACCTTC.

CDR3 loop: CASSSPRQGRTSGPSYEQYF. In DNA form, the CDR3 reads TGTGCCAGCAGCTCCCCAAGACAGGGGCGGACTAGCGGGCCTTCCTACGAGCAGTACTTC. V is TRBV7-6 and J is TRBJ2-7, with 11 nucleotides matching TRBD2. The CDR3 covers 20 residues. Germline trimming cut 4 bases from V and 1 base from J; bases unmatched to any gene: 18. Germline V gene sequence: CDR1 SGHVS, CDR2 FNYEAQ.

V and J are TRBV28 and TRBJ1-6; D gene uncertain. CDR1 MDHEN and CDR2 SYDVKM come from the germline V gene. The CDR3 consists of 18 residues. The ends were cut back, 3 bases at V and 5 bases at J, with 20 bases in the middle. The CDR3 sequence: CASSLRRHSGPNNSPLHF. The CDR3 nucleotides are TGTGCCAGCAGTTTGAGAAGACATTCAGGTCCCAATAATTCACCCCTCCACTTT.

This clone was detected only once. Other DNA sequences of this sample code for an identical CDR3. The CDR3, as DNA: TGTGCCAGCAGCGGTCGAGGGCAAGAGACCCAGTACTTC. Translation: CASSGRGQETQYF. The V gene is TRBV9, the J gene TRBJ2-5; possibly TRBD2 for D (5 bases). This CDR3 contains 13 residues. Per the germline V gene, CDR1 is SGDLS and CDR2 is YYNGEE. The germline V and J ends were trimmed by 3 bases and 2 bases, with 8 bases remaining between them.

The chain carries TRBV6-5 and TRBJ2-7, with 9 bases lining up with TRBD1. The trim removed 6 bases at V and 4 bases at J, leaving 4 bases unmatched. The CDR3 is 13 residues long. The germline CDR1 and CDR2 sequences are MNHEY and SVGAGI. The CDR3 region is CASRGTGRYEQYF. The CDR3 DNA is TGTGCCAGCAGGGGGACAGGGAGGTACGAGCAGTACTTC.

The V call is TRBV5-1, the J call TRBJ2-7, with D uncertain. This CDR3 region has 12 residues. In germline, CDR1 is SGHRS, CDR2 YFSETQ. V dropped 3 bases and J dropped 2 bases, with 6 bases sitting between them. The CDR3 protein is CASSSQAYEQYF. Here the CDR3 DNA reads TGCGCCAGCAGCTCCCAGGCCTACGAGCAGTACTTC. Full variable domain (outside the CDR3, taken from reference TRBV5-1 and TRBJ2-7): KAGVTQTPRYLIKTRGQQVTLSCSPISGHRSVSWYQQTPGQGLQFLFEYFSETQRNKGNFPGRFSGRQFSNSRSEMNVSTLELGDSALYLCASSSQAYEQYFGPGTRLTVT.

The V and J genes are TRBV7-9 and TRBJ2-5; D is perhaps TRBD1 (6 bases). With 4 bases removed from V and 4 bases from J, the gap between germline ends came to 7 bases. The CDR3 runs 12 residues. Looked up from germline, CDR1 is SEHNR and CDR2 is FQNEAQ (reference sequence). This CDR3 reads CASSSTGETQYF. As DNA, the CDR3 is TGTGCCAGCAGCTCGACAGGAGAGACCCAGTACTTC. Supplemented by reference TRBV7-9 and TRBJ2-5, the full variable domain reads DTGVSQNPRHKITKRGQNVTFRCDPISEHNRLYWYRQTLGQGPEFLTYFQNEAQLEKSRLLSDRFSAERPKGSFSTLEIQRTEQGDSAMYLCASSSTGETQYFGPGTRLLVL.

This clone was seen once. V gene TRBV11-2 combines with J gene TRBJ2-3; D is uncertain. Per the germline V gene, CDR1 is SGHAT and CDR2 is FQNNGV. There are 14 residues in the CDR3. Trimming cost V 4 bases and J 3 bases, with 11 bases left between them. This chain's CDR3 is CASSSDWATDTQYF. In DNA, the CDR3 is TGTGCCAGCAGCTCCGATTGGGCGACAGATACGCAGTATTTT.

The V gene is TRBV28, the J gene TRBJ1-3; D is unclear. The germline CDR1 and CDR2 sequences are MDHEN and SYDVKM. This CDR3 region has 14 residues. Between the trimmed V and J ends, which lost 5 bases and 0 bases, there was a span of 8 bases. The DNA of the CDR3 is TGTGCCAGCAGTCAAGGCTCCTCTGGAAACACCATATATTTT. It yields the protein CASSQGSSGNTIYF.

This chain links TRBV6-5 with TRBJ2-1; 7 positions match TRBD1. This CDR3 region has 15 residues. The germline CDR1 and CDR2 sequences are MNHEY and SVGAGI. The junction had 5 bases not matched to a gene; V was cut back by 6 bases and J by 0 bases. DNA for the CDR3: TGTGCCAGCAGGGGGGACAGCTACTCCTACAATGAGCAGTTCTTC. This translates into CASRGDSYSYNEQFF.

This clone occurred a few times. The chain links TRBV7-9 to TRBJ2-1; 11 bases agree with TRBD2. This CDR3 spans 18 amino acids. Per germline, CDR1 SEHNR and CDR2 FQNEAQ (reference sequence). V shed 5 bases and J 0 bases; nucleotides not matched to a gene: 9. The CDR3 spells CASSQPSSGGSSYNEQFF. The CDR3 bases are TGTGCCAGCAGCCAACCTTCTAGCGGGGGGAGCTCCTACAATGAGCAGTTCTTC. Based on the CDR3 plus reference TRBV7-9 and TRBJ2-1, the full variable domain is DTGVSQNPRHKITKRGQNVTFRCDPISEHNRLYWYRQTLGQGPEFLTYFQNEAQLEKSRLLSDRFSAERPKGSFSTLEIQRTEQGDSAMYLCASSQPSSGGSSYNEQFFGPGTRLTVL.

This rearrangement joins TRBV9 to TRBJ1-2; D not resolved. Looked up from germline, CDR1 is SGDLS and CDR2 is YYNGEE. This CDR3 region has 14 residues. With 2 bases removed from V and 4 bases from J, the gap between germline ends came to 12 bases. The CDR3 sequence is CASSVAGRAYGYTF. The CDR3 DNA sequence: TGTGCCAGCAGCGTGGCAGGAAGGGCCTATGGCTACACCTTC.

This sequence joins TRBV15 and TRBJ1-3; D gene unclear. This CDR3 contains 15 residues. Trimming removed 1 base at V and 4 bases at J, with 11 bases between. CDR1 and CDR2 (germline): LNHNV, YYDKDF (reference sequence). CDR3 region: CATSRVGLGGNTIYF. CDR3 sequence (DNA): TGTGCCACCAGCAGAGTAGGCCTGGGGGGAAACACCATATATTTT.